These T cell receptor beta chains were read from a single sample in a study of blood T cell repertoires in COVID-19. TCRdb's table, derived via immunoSEQ multiplex PCR, lists solely in-frame clones and lacks some. The sample consists of over 200,000 clones, 80% to 90% of them appearing once. Sequencing used peripheral blood. The receptors come from a man of 80 years or more with acute or convalescent COVID-19. Each CDR3 is given with its conserved first and last residue. The D gene is left open where the match is weak. A clone size is listed for some rows: how often the clone was seen (once, few, many), or a class if it is expanded.

j_call,cdr3_length,d_call,v_call,clone_size,cdr3_nt,cdr3_aa
TRBJ1-4,15,-,TRBV5-4,-,TGTGCCAGCAGCCGGGGAGGGACAACTAATGAAAAACTGTTTTTT,CASSRGGTTNEKLFF
TRBJ2-7,13,-,TRBV28,-,TGTGCCAGCAGTTTATCTCCCGGGTACGAGCAGTACTTC,CASSLSPGYEQYF
TRBJ1-2,13,-,TRBV28,-,TGTGCCAGCAGTTTAAGGACAGACTATGGCTACACCTTC,CASSLRTDYGYTF
TRBJ1-1,14,-,TRBV12-1,-,TGTGCCAGCATCTCCGGGGGTTACGACACTGAAGCTTTCTTT,CASISGGYDTEAFF
TRBJ1-2,13,-,TRBV5-6,-,TGTGCCAGCAGCTGGAGGGCAGACTATGGCTACACCTTC,CASSWRADYGYTF
TRBJ1-1,13,-,TRBV27,-,TGTGCCAGCAGTTTAGGCAAGAACACTGAAGCTTTCTTT,CASSLGKNTEAFF
TRBJ2-7,12,-,TRBV2,few,TGTGCCAGCAGTGAGAGGGCGGGCGAGCAGTACTTC,CASSERAGEQYF
TRBJ2-1,18,TRBD2,TRBV9,-,TGTGCCAGCAGCCGCGGGGCTAGCGGGAGGGGGGTTTACAATGAGCAGTTCTTC,CASSRGASGRGVYNEQFF
TRBJ2-2,18,TRBD1,TRBV25-1,-,TGTGCCAGCAGTGGCCGGCCGGGACAGGGGGGGAAAGTATGGGAGCTGTTTTTT,CASSGRPGQGGKVWELFF
TRBJ2-1,15,TRBD2,TRBV2,-,TGTGCCAGCAGTGTGGGCGGGAGGGCCTCGAATGAGCAGTTCTTC,CASSVGGRASNEQFF
TRBJ1-3,15,-,TRBV6-1,-,TGTGCCAGCAGTGAGAGGACAGCTCTTGGAAACACCATATATTTT,CASSERTALGNTIYF
TRBJ2-1,13,TRBD1,TRBV24-1,-,TGTGCCACCCAGGGACAGGGGTACAATGAGCAGTTCTTC,CATQGQGYNEQFF
TRBJ2-3,13,TRBD2,TRBV3-1/TRBV3-2,once,TGTGCCAGCAGCCAGTATGGGGAGGGGACGCAGTATTTT,CASSQYGEGTQYF
TRBJ2-3,17,TRBD2,TRBV5-1,-,TGCGCCAGCAGCTTAGGGACTAGCGGGGGGGCCTCGGATACGCAGTATTTT,CASSLGTSGGASDTQYF
TRBJ1-6,15,-,TRBV2,-,TGTGCCAGCCGTGCCAGGGGCTCCTATAATTCACCCCTCCACTTT,CASRARGSYNSPLHF
TRBJ1-6,17,TRBD1,TRBV11-2,once,TGTGCCAGCAGCCCCGAGGGACAGGGCAGGTATAATTCACCCCTCCACTTT,CASSPEGQGRYNSPLHF
TRBJ1-5,13,-,TRBV10-1,-,TGCGCCAGCAACGACAGTTACAATCAGCCCCAGCATTTT,CASNDSYNQPQHF
TRBJ2-7,13,TRBD2,TRBV4-1,-,TGCGCCAGCAGCCAAACTAGCGGGTCTGAGCAGTACTTC,CASSQTSGSEQYF
TRBJ2-1,13,-,TRBV18,-,TGTGCCAGCTCACCACGGGGTGAGGGTGAGCAGTTCTTC,CASSPRGEGEQFF
TRBJ2-7,14,TRBD1,TRBV18,few,TGTGCCAGCTCAGCGACAGGGGGTTACTACGAGCAGTACTTC,CASSATGGYYEQYF